Below, one T cell receptor beta chain is given with its context. Its antigen is currently unknown. The time point is: newly diagnosed GD, antithyroid drugs for less than 3 months. There was RNA extracted from PBMCs, and the TCR library was made from it. Trimming removed 7 bases from V and 6 bases from J; junction bases left unmatched: 9. Germline CDR1 reads SNHLY; CDR2 reads FYNNEI. CDR3 length equals 13 residues. Construction of the TCR beta libraries employed iRepertoire HTBI primers in conjunction with Arm-PCR of CDR3 regions. TCRdb passed the multiplex PCR reads through MiXCR, listing each CDR3 protein once. Of around 330,000 distinct CDR3 sequences listed, about a sixth were seen once; the top ten hold around 36%. The record originates from a study of regulatory T cells in long-lasting Graves disease. As for the study in general: Graves' cases, newly diagnosed, had used antithyroid drugs under 3 months. Findings and limits, study-wide: Segments TRBV28, TRBJ1-2 and TRBJ2-5 showed preferential usage in persistent disease. Samples came from peripheral blood alone, without thyroid tissue. Persistent Graves' patients showed reduced TCR diversity versus newly diagnosed patients.

The source of this sequence is a female donor with Graves disease. The J gene is TRBJ2-7, the V gene TRBV2; TRBD1 matches 7 bases. Specimen: peripheral blood mononuclear cells (PBMCs), collected at new diagnosis, from a patient treated with antithyroid drugs. The CDR3 here is CASTRPGTVEQYF. The CDR3 region has the DNA TGTGCCAGCACCAGACCCGGGACAGTCGAGCAGTACTTC. Full variable domain (missing parts from reference TRBV2 and TRBJ2-7): EPEVTQTPSHQVTQMGQEVILRCVPISNHLYFYWYRQILGQKVEFLVSFYNNEISEKSEIFDDQFSVERPDGSNFTLKIRSTKLEDSAMYFCASTRPGTVEQYFGPGTRLTVT.